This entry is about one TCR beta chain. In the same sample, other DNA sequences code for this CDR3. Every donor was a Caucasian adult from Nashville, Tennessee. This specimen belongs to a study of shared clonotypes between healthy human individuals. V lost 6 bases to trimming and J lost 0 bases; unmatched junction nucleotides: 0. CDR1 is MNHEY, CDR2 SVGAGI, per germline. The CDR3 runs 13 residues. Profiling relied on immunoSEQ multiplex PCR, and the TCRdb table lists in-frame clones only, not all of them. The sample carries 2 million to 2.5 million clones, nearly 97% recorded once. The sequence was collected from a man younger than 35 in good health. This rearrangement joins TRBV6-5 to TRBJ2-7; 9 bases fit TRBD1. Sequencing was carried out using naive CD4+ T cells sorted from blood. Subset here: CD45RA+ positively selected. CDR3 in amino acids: CASRTGGSYEQYF. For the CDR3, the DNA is TGTGCCAGCAGGACAGGGGGCTCCTACGAGCAGTACTTC.